These 9 T cell receptor beta chains came from one sample sequenced in a study of blood T cell repertoires in COVID-19. The protocol was immunoSEQ multiplex PCR, while the TCRdb copy is restricted to in-frame clones and leaves out a portion. The profile covers roughly 130,000 clones, with approximately 80% appearing a single time and 10% to 15% taken by the ten largest. The sample comprised peripheral blood. Every receptor here comes from a woman aged 60-70 years with acute or convalescent COVID-19.

The chain couples TRBV7-9 to TRBJ1-3, with 7 bases that match TRBD1. CDR3 size: 16 residues. CDR1 and CDR2 from the germline V gene are SEHNR and FQNEAQ (reference sequence). Trimming took 5 bases from V and 0 from J; bases not matched to a gene: 7. In nucleotides, the CDR3 is TGTGCCAGCAGCCTAGGGACAGCGATCTCTGGAAACACCATATATTTT. Its protein is CASSLGTAISGNTIYF.

This clone was picked up one time. This chain joins TRBV6-4 and TRBJ1-2; 7 bases agree with TRBD1. Germline V CDR1 and CDR2: MRHNA, SNTAGT. V lost 7 bases to trimming and J lost 5 bases; unmatched junction nucleotides: 10. The CDR3 runs 14 residues. The CDR3 reads CASTYRGLSYGYTF. CDR3 in DNA: TGTGCCAGCACCTACAGGGGACTTTCTTATGGCTACACCTTC.

This clone has more than one count but fewer than ten. The chain joins TRBV4-1 to TRBJ2-6; 7 nucleotides match TRBD1. This CDR3 has 17 amino acids. V lost 5 bases to trimming and J lost 4 bases; unmatched junction nucleotides: 11. The germline V gene encodes CDR1 MGHRA and CDR2 YSYEKL. For the CDR3, the DNA is TGCGCCAGCAGCGAGCGACCCACAGGGGACGGGGCCAACGTCCTGACTTTC. It specifies CASSERPTGDGANVLTF.

The CDR3 reads CASSHFQTGNTGELFF. The CDR3 DNA reads TGTGCCAGCAGCCACTTTCAGACAGGGAACACCGGGGAGCTGTTTTTT. The chain uses TRBV3-1 (or the pseudogene TRBV3-2) and TRBJ2-2, with a possible D match to TRBD1 (6 bases). The CDR3 runs 16 residues. Germline CDR1 and CDR2: LGHDT and YNNKEL (reference sequence). V was pared by 3 bases and J by 1 base, with 12 bases between.

This chain joins TRBV10-3 and TRBJ2-5, with 9 positions matching TRBD2. Germline CDR1 ENHRY, CDR2 SYGVKD. J gave up 5 bases and V 2 bases, and 3 bases lay outside the gene matches. CDR3 size: 14 residues. CDR3 nucleotide sequence: TGTGCCATCAGTGAGGGCAGCGGGGGGGAGACCCAGTACTTC. Its protein is CAISEGSGGETQYF.

The chain is built from TRBV5-4 and TRBJ1-1, with TRBD1 matching over 9 bases. Per the germline V gene, CDR1 is SGHNT and CDR2 is YYREEE (reference sequence). This CDR3 region has 17 residues. V shed 6 bases and J 0 bases; nucleotides not matched to a gene: 12. The CDR3 region has the DNA TGTGCCAGCACATACGGGGGGACAGGGAGGATGAACACTGAAGCTTTCTTT. This translates into CASTYGGTGRMNTEAFF. Using reference TRBV5-4 and TRBJ1-1 for the parts outside the CDR3, the full variable domain is ETGVTQSPTHLIKTRGQQVTLRCSSQSGHNTVSWYQQALGQGPQFIFQYYREEENGRGNFPPRFSGLQFPNYSSELNVNALELDDSALYLCASTYGGTGRMNTEAFFGQGTRLTVV.

The rearrangement links TRBV12-3 or TRBV12-4 to TRBJ1-1, with D perhaps TRBD1 (6 bases). Between the trimmed V and J ends, which lost 2 bases and 4 bases, there was a span of 8 bases. This CDR3 comprises 13 residues. Written as DNA, the CDR3 is TGTGCCAGCAGTTTAAAGGGGGTCACTGAAGCTTTCTTT. It yields the protein CASSLKGVTEAFF.

The chain employs TRBV7-3 and TRBJ2-4; 10 bases fit TRBD2. The CDR3 is made up of 21 amino acids. The V segment lost 1 base and the J segment 6 bases; nucleotides outside the gene matches: 21. Germline assignment: CDR1 SGHTA and CDR2 FQGTGA. CDR3 DNA: TGTGCCAGCAGCTTAAGGGCCCCTCGGGAGACAGCGGGGGGGCCGGGAAACATTCAGTACTTC. Its translation: CASSLRAPRETAGGPGNIQYF.

The V call is TRBV5-6, the J call TRBJ1-2; the match to TRBD1 covers 8 bases. CDR1 is SGHDT, CDR2 YYEEEE, per germline. This CDR3 comprises 15 residues. After removal of 0 bases from V and 7 bases from J, the junction contained 8 bases not matched to a gene. The DNA for the CDR3 is TGTGCCAGCAGCTTGGCTAGACAGGGGAGGGCTGGCTACACCTTC. Protein: CASSLARQGRAGYTF.